Listed here is a single TCR beta chain. What it recognizes is unknown. Samples came from healthy bone marrow donors. This entry belongs to a study of cytomegalovirus exposure and HLA in healthy donors. Overall study results and limits: In an earlier analysis, about 90% or about 30%: the productive usage of most TCR beta V segments. Most subjects had HLA-A and HLA-B alleles reportedly predicted accurately by TCR beta sequences. Clonal expansion was found to be greater in HLA-associated TCR beta chains than in equally common others in a later analysis.

Trimming cost V 9 bases and J 7 bases, with 19 bases left between them. The CDR3 is 14 amino acids. CDR1 and CDR2 from the germline V gene are LNHDA and SQIVND (reference sequence). In the PCR, 60 Vbeta and 13 Jbeta primers were used. The protocol was immunoSEQ multiplex PCR, while the TCRdb copy is restricted to in-frame clones and leaves out a portion. This table holds around 91,000 clones, 60% to 65% found once. J is TRBJ1-5 and V is TRBV19, with D possibly matching TRBD1 (6 bases). This receptor was identified in a human donor in good health. The sample taken for sequencing was PBMCs. The CDR3 protein is CASRRVGGGQPQHF. The CDR3 nucleotides are TGTGCCAGCCGGCGGGTTGGGGGCGGACAGCCCCAGCATTTT. Variable domain in full (rest from reference TRBV19 and TRBJ1-5): DGGITQSPKYLFRKEGQNVTLSCEQNLNHDAMYWYRQDPGQGLRLIYYSQIVNDFQKGDIAEGYSVSREKKESFPLTVTSAQKNPTAFYLCASRRVGGGQPQHFGDGTRLSIL.